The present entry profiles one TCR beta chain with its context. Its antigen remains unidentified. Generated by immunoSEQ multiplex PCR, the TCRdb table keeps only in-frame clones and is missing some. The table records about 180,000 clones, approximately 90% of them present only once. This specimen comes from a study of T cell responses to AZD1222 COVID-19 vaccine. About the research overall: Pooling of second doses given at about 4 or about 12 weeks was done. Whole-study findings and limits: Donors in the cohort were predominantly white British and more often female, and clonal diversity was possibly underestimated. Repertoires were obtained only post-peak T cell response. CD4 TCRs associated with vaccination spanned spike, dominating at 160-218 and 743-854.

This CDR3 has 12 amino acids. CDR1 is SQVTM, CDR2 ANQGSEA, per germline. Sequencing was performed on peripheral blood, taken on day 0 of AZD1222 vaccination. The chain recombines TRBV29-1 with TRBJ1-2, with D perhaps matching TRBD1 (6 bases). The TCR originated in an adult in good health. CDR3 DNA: TGCAGTGGGGGCAGGGAGAGGGATGGCTACACCTTC. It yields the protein CSGGRERDGYTF.